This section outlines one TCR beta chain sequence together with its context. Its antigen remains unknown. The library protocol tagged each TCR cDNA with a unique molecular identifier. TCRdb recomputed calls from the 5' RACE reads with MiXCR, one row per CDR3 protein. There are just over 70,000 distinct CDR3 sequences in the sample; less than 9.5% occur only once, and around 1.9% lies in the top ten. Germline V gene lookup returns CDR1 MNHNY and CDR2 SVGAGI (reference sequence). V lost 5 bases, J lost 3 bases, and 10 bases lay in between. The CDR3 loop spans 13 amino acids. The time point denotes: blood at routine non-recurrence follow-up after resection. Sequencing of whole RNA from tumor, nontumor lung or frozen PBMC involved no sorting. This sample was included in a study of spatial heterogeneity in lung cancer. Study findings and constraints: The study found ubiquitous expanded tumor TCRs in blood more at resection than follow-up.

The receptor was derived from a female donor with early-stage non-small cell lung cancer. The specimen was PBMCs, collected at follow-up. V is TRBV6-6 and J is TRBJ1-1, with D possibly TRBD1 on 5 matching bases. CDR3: CASSTQGYTEAFF. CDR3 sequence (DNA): TGTGCCAGCAGTACCCAGGGCTACACTGAAGCTTTCTTT.